The 11 T cell receptor beta chains given below trace back to one sample, sequenced in a study of OX40 agonist ivuxolimab in advanced cancers. Only in-frame clones appear in the TCRdb table, and some are missing; sequencing was by immunoSEQ multiplex PCR. The sample records more than 60,000 clones, approximately 94% being singletons. Here the sequenced sample was CD4+ or CD8+ T cells sorted from blood, taken in a trial of the OX40 agonist ivuxolimab. Receptors originate from an adult with an advanced solid tumor such as melanoma, head and neck, liver or kidney cancer.

The chain joins TRBV6-4 to TRBJ1-6; tentative D call: TRBD1 (6 bases). V was clipped by 3 bases and J by 8 bases, with 14 bases between them. Germline V CDR1 and CDR2: MRHNA, SNTAGT. The CDR3 has 15 amino acids. The CDR3 DNA follows: TGTGCCAGCAGTGATAGTAAGGGGGGTTATTCACCCCTCCACTTT. It is translated as CASSDSKGGYSPLHF.

The chain joins TRBV7-2 to TRBJ1-5, with D unclear. This CDR3 has 15 residues. V was trimmed by 0 bases and J by 2 bases, leaving 8 bases between them. CDR1 is SGHTA and CDR2 is FQGNSA in the germline V gene. This chain's CDR3 is CASSLALQRNQPQHF. CDR3 in DNA: TGTGCCAGCAGCTTAGCGCTCCAACGCAATCAGCCCCAGCATTTT.

This clone was seen just once. The gene calls are TRBV7-2 and TRBJ1-5; a weak D match, TRBD1 (6 bases). The CDR3 loop spans 18 amino acids. Germline CDR1 and CDR2: SGHTA and FQGNSA. The ends were cut back, 0 bases at V and 5 bases at J, with 20 bases in the middle. CDR3: CASSLAAGIGGRHQPQHF. CDR3 sequence (DNA): TGTGCCAGCAGCTTAGCGGCGGGGATAGGGGGTCGCCATCAGCCCCAGCATTTT.

The CDR3 nucleotides are TGTGCCAGCAGCTTGGTCGGGACAGGGGTGGATACGCAGTATTTT. It yields the protein CASSLVGTGVDTQYF. This chain connects TRBV5-4 to TRBJ2-3, with TRBD1 identical over 10 bases. V dropped 0 bases and J dropped 6; count of bases not matched to a gene: 4. The length of the CDR3 is 15 residues. CDR1 is SGHNT and CDR2 is YYREEE in the germline V gene (reference sequence).

The V call is TRBV27, the J call TRBJ2-3, with D possibly matching TRBD1 (6 bases). Trimming removed 1 base at V and 1 base at J, with 15 bases between. The CDR3 has 17 residues. The germline gives CDR1 MNHEY, CDR2 SMNVEV (reference sequence). The CDR3 sequence: CASSLLLPGAGTDTQYF. DNA for the CDR3: TGTGCCAGCAGTTTATTATTGCCAGGGGCCGGCACAGATACGCAGTATTTT.

This sequence joins TRBV7-6 and TRBJ2-1; D is undetermined. The V end was cut by 4 bases, the J end by 5 bases, with 6 bases between. Looked up from germline, CDR1 is SGHVS and CDR2 is FNYEAQ. The CDR3 consists of 12 residues. In DNA, the CDR3 is TGTGCCAGCAGCTCACAAAACAATGAGCAGTTCTTC. This translates into CASSSQNNEQFF.

The chain recombines TRBV11-2 with TRBJ2-5, with TRBD2 matching over 12 bases. The CDR3 spans 16 residues. With 3 bases clipped from V and 6 bases from J, the junction kept 8 bases outside the gene matches. CDR1 SGHAT and CDR2 FQNNGV come from the germline V gene. The CDR3 is CASSFPLAGGLKTQYF. In nucleotides, the CDR3 is TGTGCCAGCAGCTTTCCTCTAGCGGGGGGGCTGAAGACCCAGTACTTC.

CDR3 sequence: CASSQRNYNEQFF. The CDR3 DNA reads TGCGCCAGCAGCCAAAGAAATTACAATGAGCAGTTCTTC. This sequence joins TRBV4-3 and TRBJ2-1; no definite D call. Germline V gene data show CDR1 as LGHNA and CDR2 as YSLEER. The germline V and J ends were trimmed by 2 bases and 4 bases, with 6 bases remaining between them. The CDR3 covers 13 residues.

The J gene is TRBJ2-1, the V gene TRBV9; D unclear. V shed 4 bases and J shed 4 bases, with 9 bases lying between them. CDR1 and CDR2 (germline): SGDLS, YYNGEE. The length of the CDR3 is 13 residues. Written as DNA, the CDR3 is TGTGCCAGCAGCCCCCCCCGATACAATGAGCAGTTCTTC. Protein: CASSPPRYNEQFF.

The J gene is TRBJ1-2, the V gene TRBV27; the match to TRBD1 covers 9 bases. J was trimmed by 7 bases and V by 5 bases; bases with no gene match: 5. The CDR3 has 13 amino acids. The V gene's germline CDR1 is MNHEY and CDR2 SMNVEV (reference sequence). The CDR3 is CASSAGTGLGYTF. The CDR3 DNA reads as TGTGCCAGCAGTGCCGGGACAGGGCTTGGCTACACCTTC.

The DNA of the CDR3 is TGTGCCAGCAGCTTAGCACAGGACGCGAACACCGGGGAGCTGTTTTTT. Translated, it gives CASSLAQDANTGELFF. V is TRBV7-6 and J is TRBJ2-2, with D maybe TRBD1 (5 bases). V was shortened by 0 bases and J by 0 bases, with 8 bases between the two germline ends. Germline-derived CDR1 and CDR2 are SGHVS and FNYEAQ. The CDR3 runs 16 residues.